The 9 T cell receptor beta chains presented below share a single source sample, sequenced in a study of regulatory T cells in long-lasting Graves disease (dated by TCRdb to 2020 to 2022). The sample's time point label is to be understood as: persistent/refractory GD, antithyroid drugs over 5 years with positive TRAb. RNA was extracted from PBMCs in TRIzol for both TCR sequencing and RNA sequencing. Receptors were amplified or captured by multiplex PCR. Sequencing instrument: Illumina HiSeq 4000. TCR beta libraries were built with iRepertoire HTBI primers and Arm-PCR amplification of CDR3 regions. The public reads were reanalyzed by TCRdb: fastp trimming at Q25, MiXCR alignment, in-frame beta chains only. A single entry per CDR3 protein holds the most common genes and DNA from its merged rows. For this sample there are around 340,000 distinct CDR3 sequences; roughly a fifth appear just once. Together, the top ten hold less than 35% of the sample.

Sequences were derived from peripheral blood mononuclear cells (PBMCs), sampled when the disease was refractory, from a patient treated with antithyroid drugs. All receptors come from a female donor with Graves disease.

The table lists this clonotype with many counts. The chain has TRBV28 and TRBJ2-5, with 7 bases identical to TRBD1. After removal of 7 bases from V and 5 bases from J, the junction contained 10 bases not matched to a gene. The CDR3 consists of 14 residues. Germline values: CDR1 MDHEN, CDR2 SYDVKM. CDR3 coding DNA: TGTGCCAGCATCCCCGGCAGGGGGACGGAGACCCAGTACTTC. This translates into CASIPGRGTETQYF.

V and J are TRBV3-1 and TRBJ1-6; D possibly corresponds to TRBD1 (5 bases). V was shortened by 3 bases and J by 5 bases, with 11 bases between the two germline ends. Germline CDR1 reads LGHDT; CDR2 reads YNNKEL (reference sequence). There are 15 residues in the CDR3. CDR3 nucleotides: TGTGCCAGCAGCCACCGACAGAAAAATAATTCACCCCTCCACTTT. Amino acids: CASSHRQKNNSPLHF.

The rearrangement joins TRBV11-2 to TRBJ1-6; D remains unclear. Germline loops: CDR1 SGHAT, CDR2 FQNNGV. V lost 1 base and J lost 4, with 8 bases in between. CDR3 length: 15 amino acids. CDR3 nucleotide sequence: TGTGCCAGCAGCTTAGCCAGAGAATATAATTCACCCCTCCACTTT. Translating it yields CASSLAREYNSPLHF.

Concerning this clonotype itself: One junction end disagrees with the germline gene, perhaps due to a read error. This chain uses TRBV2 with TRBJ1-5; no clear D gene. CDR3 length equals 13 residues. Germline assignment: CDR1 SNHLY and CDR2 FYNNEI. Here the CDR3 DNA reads TGTGTCAGCAGTTACAGAAGCAATCAGCCCCAGCATTTT. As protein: CVSSYRSNQPQHF. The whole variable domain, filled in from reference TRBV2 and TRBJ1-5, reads EPEVTQTPSHQVTQMGQEVILRCVPISNHLYFYWYRQILGQKVEFLVSFYNNEISEKSEIFDDQFSVERPDGSNFTLKIRSTKLEDSAMYFCVSSYRSNQPQHFGDGTRLSIL.

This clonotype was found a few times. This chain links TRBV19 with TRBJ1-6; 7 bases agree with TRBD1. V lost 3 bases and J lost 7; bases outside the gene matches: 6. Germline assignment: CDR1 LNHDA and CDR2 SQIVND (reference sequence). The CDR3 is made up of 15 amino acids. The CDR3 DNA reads TGTGCCAGTAGTATCCAGGGGGTACGGAATTCACCCCTCCACTTT. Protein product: CASSIQGVRNSPLHF.

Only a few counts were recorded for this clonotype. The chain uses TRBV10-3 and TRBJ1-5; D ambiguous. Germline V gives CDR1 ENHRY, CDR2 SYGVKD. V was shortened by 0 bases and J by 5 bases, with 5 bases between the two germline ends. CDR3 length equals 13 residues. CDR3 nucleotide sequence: TGTGCCATCAGTGAGTCGTTAGATCAGCCCCAGCATTTT. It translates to CAISESLDQPQHF.

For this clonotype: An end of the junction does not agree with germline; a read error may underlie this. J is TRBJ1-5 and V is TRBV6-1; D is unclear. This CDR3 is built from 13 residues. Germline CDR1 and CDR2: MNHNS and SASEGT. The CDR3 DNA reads TGTGCCAACAGTGAATCACCTAATCAGCCCCAGCATTTT. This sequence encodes CANSESPNQPQHF.

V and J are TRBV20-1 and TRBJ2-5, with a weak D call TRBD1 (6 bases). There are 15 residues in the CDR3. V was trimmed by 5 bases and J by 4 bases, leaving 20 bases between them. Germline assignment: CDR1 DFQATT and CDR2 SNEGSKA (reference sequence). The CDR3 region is CSAPPAQGPRETQYF. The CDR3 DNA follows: TGCAGTGCTCCCCCCGCCCAGGGGCCCCGAGAGACCCAGTACTTC.

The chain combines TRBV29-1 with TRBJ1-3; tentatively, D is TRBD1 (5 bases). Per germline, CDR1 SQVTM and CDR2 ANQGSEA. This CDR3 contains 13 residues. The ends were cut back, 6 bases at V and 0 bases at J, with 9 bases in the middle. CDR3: CSVSGRSGNTIYF. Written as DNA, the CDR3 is TGCAGCGTGTCAGGGCGCTCTGGAAACACCATATATTTT. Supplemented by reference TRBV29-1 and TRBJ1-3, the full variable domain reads SAVISQKPSRDICQRGTSLTIQCQVDSQVTMMFWYRQQPGQSLTLIATANQGSEATYESGFVIDKFPISRPNLTFSTLTVSNMSPEDSSIYLCSVSGRSGNTIYFGEGSWLTVV.